This T cell receptor beta chain was sequenced for a study of blood T cell repertoires in COVID-19. Donors in Cohort 3 who had recovered were those with two negative PCRs, healthcare professional clearance, or resolution of their symptoms. Method: immunoSEQ multiplex PCR; TCRdb's copy keeps in-frame clones and lacks some. In the table there are around 300,000 clones, under 90% of which are singletons. The CDR3 runs 16 residues. V lost 2 bases to trimming and J lost 7 bases, with 17 bases between them. In germline, CDR1 is MGHRA, CDR2 YSYEKL. The clonotype comes from a woman aged 40 to 50 who had recovered from COVID-19. The V and J genes are TRBV4-1 and TRBJ2-2; unclear D gene. Sequences were obtained from PBMCs or T cells enriched from blood (not recorded which). The CDR3 protein is CASSQYPQTSVGELFF. DNA of the CDR3: TGCGCCAGCAGCCAATACCCCCAGACCAGCGTCGGGGAGCTGTTTTTT.